These T cell receptor beta chains were read from a single sample in a study of post-analysis software for immune sequencing data. TCRdb passed the PCR reads through MiXCR, listing each CDR3 protein once. The table lists roughly 670,000 distinct CDR3 sequences, approximately 59% of them singletons. The sequencing input was blood. These receptors originate from a girl aged 2 to 10 with multiple sclerosis. Both conserved end residues are part of each CDR3. D genes are given only for firm matches. Expanded clones get a size class; other rows say once, few or many, or leave the size out.

size: -; V: TRBV7-8; J: TRBJ2-3; D: -; CDR3: CASSLGGETTDTQYF; DNA: TGTGCCAGCAGCTTAGGTGGAGAGACCACAGATACGCAGTATTTT
size: -; V: TRBV27; J: TRBJ2-6; D: TRBD1; CDR3: CASSSWTGSSGANVLTF; DNA: TGTGCCAGCAGTTCTTGGACAGGGTCCTCTGGGGCCAACGTCCTGACTTTC
size: -; V: TRBV3-1; J: TRBJ2-1; D: -; CDR3: CASSQALYNEQFF; DNA: TGTGCCAGCAGCCAAGCCCTCTACAATGAGCAGTTCTTC
size: -; V: TRBV5-5; J: TRBJ2-4; D: -; CDR3: CASSFRTNLAKNIQYF; DNA: TGTGCCAGCAGCTTTCGGACAAACCTAGCCAAAAACATTCAGTACTTC
size: -; V: TRBV7-2; J: TRBJ2-3; D: -; CDR3: CASSLGLVGLTQYF; DNA: TGTGCCAGCAGCTTAGGGTTAGTGGGGCTTACGCAGTATTTT
size: -; V: TRBV11-2; J: TRBJ2-1; D: -; CDR3: CASSLEGSRAYHEQFF; DNA: TGTGCCAGCAGCTTAGAAGGGTCCAGGGCTTATCATGAGCAGTTCTTC
size: -; V: TRBV9; J: TRBJ2-7; D: -; CDR3: CASSVVDRTSYEQYF; DNA: TGTGCCAGCAGCGTTGTGGACAGAACCTCCTACGAGCAGTACTTC
size: once; V: TRBV6-1; J: TRBJ2-1; D: -; CDR3: CASRHRGGTETQFF; DNA: TGTGCCAGCAGACACAGGGGAGGGACAGAGACCCAGTTCTTC
size: -; V: TRBV5-1; J: TRBJ2-7; D: -; CDR3: CASSLGGSRASYEQYF; DNA: TGCGCCAGCAGCTTGGGGGGCAGCAGGGCGTCCTACGAGCAGTACTTC
size: -; V: TRBV7-2; J: TRBJ2-1; D: -; CDR3: CASSRDLHSEQFF; DNA: TGTGCCAGCAGCCGGGACCTCCATTCGGAGCAGTTCTTC
size: few; V: TRBV7-9; J: TRBJ1-5; D: -; CDR3: CASSGRDNNQPQHF; DNA: TGTGCCAGCAGCGGTCGGGATAACAATCAGCCCCAGCATTTT
size: few; V: TRBV20-1; J: TRBJ2-1; D: TRBD2; CDR3: CSAREASGTLYNEQFF; DNA: TGCAGTGCTAGAGAAGCTAGCGGGACCCTATACAATGAGCAGTTCTTC
size: -; V: TRBV7-9; J: TRBJ2-7; D: -; CDR3: CASSADTGTAFYEQYF; DNA: TGTGCCAGCAGCGCCGACACCGGGACTGCCTTCTACGAGCAGTACTTC
size: -; V: TRBV5-1; J: TRBJ2-2; D: TRBD2; CDR3: CASHLGLAGVSNTGELFF; DNA: TGCGCCAGCCACCTTGGGCTAGCGGGAGTTTCGAACACCGGGGAGCTGTTTTTT
size: -; V: TRBV25-1; J: TRBJ2-1; D: TRBD2; CDR3: CASGAGTRGNEQFF; DNA: TGTGCCAGTGGAGCCGGGACTAGGGGGAATGAGCAGTTCTTC
size: -; V: TRBV6-2/TRBV6-3; J: TRBJ2-1; D: TRBD2; CDR3: CASSNPGGSQFF; DNA: TGTGCCAGCAGTAACCCCGGGGGGAGTCAGTTCTTC
size: -; V: TRBV7-2; J: TRBJ2-3; D: TRBD2; CDR3: CASSSARLAGVSTDTQYF; DNA: TGTGCCAGCAGCTCCGCTCGACTAGCGGGGGTAAGCACAGATACGCAGTATTTT
size: few; V: TRBV7-9; J: TRBJ1-2; D: -; CDR3: CASSSLGRVISGGYTF; DNA: TGTGCCAGCAGCTCATTGGGTCGGGTGATATCTGGGGGCTACACCTTC
size: -; V: TRBV27; J: TRBJ2-2; D: TRBD1; CDR3: CASSSGQDGPRDTGELFF; DNA: TGTGCCAGCAGTTCGGGACAGGATGGGCCTAGGGACACCGGGGAGCTGTTTTTT
size: -; V: TRBV6-5; J: TRBJ1-2; D: -; CDR3: CASSLGSGSYGYTF; DNA: TGTGCCAGCAGTCTAGGCTCAGGGAGCTATGGCTACACCTTC
size: -; V: TRBV25-1; J: TRBJ2-1; D: TRBD2; CDR3: CASSERGLAGERPYNEQFF; DNA: TGTGCCAGCAGTGAAAGAGGACTAGCGGGAGAAAGGCCTTACAATGAGCAGTTCTTC
size: -; V: TRBV29-1; J: TRBJ1-2; D: -; CDR3: CSVRRGNGYTF; DNA: TGCAGCGTTCGGAGGGGTAATGGCTACACCTTC